The text below deals with one T cell receptor (beta chain). This clonotype showed up just a few times. The antigen it recognizes is unknown. Base qualities were left out, and no much larger clone turns up one base away. The V and J ends are trimmed by 5 bases and 4 bases, leaving 14 bases between them. The CDR3 runs 13 residues from the cysteine to the phenylalanine. Kept here is only the CDR3 DNA, which spans 39 bases and is read in frame from base 1. CDR1 SQVTM and CDR2 ANQGSEA are derived from the germline V gene. This was a case-control study nested in a cohort of healthcare workers in London, UK, who had nasopharyngeal swab PCR tests and blood samples taken every week. Healthcare workers were recruited during the week of the UK lockdown, between 23 and 31 March 2020, and followed weekly for up to roughly 15 weeks. Libraries were made using 5' RACE. TCRdb names NextSeq 500 as the instrument used. The TCR library protocol attached unique molecular identifiers to individual cDNA molecules to correct for sequencing error and PCR bias. TCR alpha and beta chains were both sequenced, and the abundances of alpha and beta sequences in each sample were closely correlated with each other. On the authors' methods: V gene, J gene and CDR3 annotation of TCR sequences was performed with Decombinator V4. TCRs were defined as expanded if a significant change between any two time points was detected under a Poisson model with p below 0.0001. TCR abundances were normalised to the total number of TCRs sequenced per sample and were expressed as counts per million. TRAV1-2 paired with TRAJ12, TRAJ20 or TRAJ33 defined MAIT TCRs, while TRAV10 paired with TRAJ18 defined iNKT TCRs. A search of VDJdb, accessed on 1 November 2021, was run for TCRs annotated to CMV, EBV and SARS-CoV-2, with TCRs annotated for multiple antigens excluded. TCRdb reran the public reads through fastp at Q25 and MiXCR, keeping productive beta chains. CDR3 protein sequences are deduplicated, and each keeps its most common genes and DNA. TCRdb assigned the V and J calls; the authors' analysis was not used. The sample table shows approximately 69,000 distinct CDR3 sequences, and approximately 12% are seen once. The ten largest clones add up to roughly 7% of the sample.

The data derive from a study of early T cells in non-severe SARS-CoV-2 infection (TCRdb year 2021). About the study as a whole: TCR sequencing used bulk RNA from unsorted whole blood, so alpha and beta chains could not be paired.

Study-wide conclusions, independent of this receptor: VDJdb matching was skewed toward anti-spike CD8 responses and likely underestimated virus-specific expansions by missing private and CD4 specificities.

This TCR derives from an adult who was a healthcare worker with PCR-confirmed SARS-CoV-2 infection or an uninfected control (not recorded which). Rearrangement joined TRBV29-1 to TRBJ1-1; D gene: possibly TRBD1, on 6 matching bases. The sequencing input was whole blood. The CDR3 sequence is CSVSGGEGTEAFF. Read as DNA, the sequence is TGCAGCGTTTCGGGGGGCGAAGGCACTGAAGCTTTCTTT. Extended through the reference TRBV29-1 and TRBJ1-1 proteins, this CDR3 yields the full variable domain: SAVISQKPSRDICQRGTSLTIQCQVDSQVTMMFWYRQQPGQSLTLIATANQGSEATYESGFVIDKFPISRPNLTFSTLTVSNMSPEDSSIYLCSVSGGEGTEAFFGQGTRLTVV.